This T cell receptor beta chain was identified in a study of OX40 agonist ivuxolimab in advanced cancers. Generated by immunoSEQ multiplex PCR, the TCRdb table keeps only in-frame clones and is missing some. The sample includes about 81,000 clones, approximately 94% seen only once; the top ten take 14%. CDR1 SEHNR and CDR2 FQNEAQ come from the germline V gene (reference sequence). The CDR3 is made up of 14 amino acids. Trimming took 3 bases from V and 0 from J, leaving 7 bases between them. The sample here was CD4+ or CD8+ T cells sorted from blood, taken in a trial of the OX40 agonist ivuxolimab. The sequence was obtained from an adult with an advanced solid tumor such as melanoma, head and neck, liver or kidney cancer. V gene TRBV7-9 combines with J gene TRBJ2-3; D is uncertain. CDR3 sequence: CASSFDDSTDTQYF. The CDR3 DNA reads TGTGCCAGCAGCTTCGACGACAGCACAGATACGCAGTATTTT.